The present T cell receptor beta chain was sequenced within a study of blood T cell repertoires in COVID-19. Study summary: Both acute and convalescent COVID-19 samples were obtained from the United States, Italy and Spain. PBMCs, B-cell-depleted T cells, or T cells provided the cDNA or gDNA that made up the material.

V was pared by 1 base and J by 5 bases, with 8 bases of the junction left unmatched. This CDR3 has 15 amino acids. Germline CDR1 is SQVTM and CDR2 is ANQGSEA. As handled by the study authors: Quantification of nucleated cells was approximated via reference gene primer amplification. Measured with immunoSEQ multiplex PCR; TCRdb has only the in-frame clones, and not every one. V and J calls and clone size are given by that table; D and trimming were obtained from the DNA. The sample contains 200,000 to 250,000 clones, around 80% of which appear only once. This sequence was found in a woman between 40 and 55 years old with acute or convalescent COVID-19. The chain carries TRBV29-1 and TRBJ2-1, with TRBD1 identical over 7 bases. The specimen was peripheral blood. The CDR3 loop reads CSVEGLRQGNNEQFF. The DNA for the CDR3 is TGCAGCGTTGAAGGATTGAGACAGGGAAACAATGAGCAGTTCTTC.